These 31 T cell receptor beta chains came from one sample sequenced in a study of CD8+ T cells in alopecia areata. Treatment indicated: oral pan-JAK inhibitor, 5-10 mg twice daily. Extraction and reverse transcription of RNA yielded cDNA as the sequencing template. Sequenced by immunoSEQ multiplex PCR; TCRdb stores in-frame clones only, minus some. Found here are roughly 190,000 clones, around 60% of them singletons; the top ten hold about 0.65%. Sample: CD4+ T cells sorted from blood, taken at week 4, from a patient treated with tofacitinib. The receptors stem from a human donor with alopecia areata.

Details on this clone: Other DNA sequences in the sample encode the same CDR3. This rearrangement joins TRBV2 to TRBJ2-7; D possibly corresponds to TRBD2 (6 bases). CDR3 size: 12 residues. Germline CDR1 and CDR2: SNHLY and FYNNEI. V was trimmed by 7 bases and J by 0 bases, leaving 7 bases between them. The CDR3 loop reads CASTAGSYEQYF. CDR3 sequence (DNA): TGTGCCAGCACAGCGGGCTCCTACGAGCAGTACTTC.

In this sample, this clone turned up many times. The CDR3 nucleotides read TGTGCCAGCAGTCTCCGAAGACAGGGTGGGGAAAAACTGTTTTTT. Encoded protein: CASSLRRQGGEKLFF. The V and J genes are TRBV27 and TRBJ1-4, with TRBD1 identical over 7 bases. The junction had 11 bases not matched to a gene; V was cut back by 5 bases and J by 8 bases. This CDR3 is built from 15 residues. Germline CDR1 is MNHEY and CDR2 is SMNVEV (reference sequence).

This rearrangement joins TRBV7-9 to TRBJ2-7; D not certain. The germline V and J ends were trimmed by 8 bases and 0 bases, with 8 bases remaining between them. Per germline, CDR1 SEHNR and CDR2 FQNEAQ (reference sequence). The CDR3 consists of 12 residues. The CDR3 DNA follows: TGTGCCAGCTGCTCGGACTCCTACGAGCAGTACTTC. Protein sequence: CASCSDSYEQYF.

This clone has just a few counts. The chain uses TRBV9 and TRBJ2-7; no reliable D call. The CDR3 consists of 14 residues. The V end was cut by 0 bases, the J end by 1 base, with 8 bases between. Germline-derived CDR1 and CDR2 are SGDLS and YYNGEE. CDR3 DNA sequence: TGTGCCAGCAGCGTAGATGTTGATTCCTACGAGCAGTACTTC. Its translation: CASSVDVDSYEQYF.

V usage is TRBV19 and J usage is TRBJ2-7, with D possibly TRBD1 on 6 matching bases. Germline CDR1 reads LNHDA; CDR2 reads SQIVND (reference sequence). The CDR3 has 14 amino acids. With 3 bases removed from V and 2 bases from J, the gap between germline ends came to 11 bases. CDR3 in DNA: TGTGCCAGTAGTATGACCAGGGGACCCTACGAGCAGTACTTC. Translating it yields CASSMTRGPYEQYF. The full variable domain, with the rest looked up from reference TRBV19 and TRBJ2-7, is DGGITQSPKYLFRKEGQNVTLSCEQNLNHDAMYWYRQDPGQGLRLIYYSQIVNDFQKGDIAEGYSVSREKKESFPLTVTSAQKNPTAFYLCASSMTRGPYEQYFGPGTRLTVT.

The rearrangement uses TRBV6-5 and TRBJ1-2, with 7 positions matching TRBD1. V dropped 5 bases and J dropped 3; count of bases not matched to a gene: 6. CDR1 and CDR2 from the germline V gene are MNHEY and SVGAGI. The CDR3 is 14 residues long. The chain's CDR3 is CASSRQGDDYGYTF. CDR3 DNA: TGTGCCAGCAGTCGACAGGGTGATGACTATGGCTACACCTTC.

The rearrangement links TRBV5-4 to TRBJ1-2; TRBD1 aligns across 7 bases. The CDR3 covers 14 residues. Germline CDR1 reads SGHNT; CDR2 reads YYREEE (reference sequence). V lost 5 bases to trimming and J lost 3 bases; unmatched junction nucleotides: 7. This CDR3 is CASRGNRGDYGYTF. The CDR3 bases are TGTGCCAGCAGGGGGAACAGGGGCGACTATGGCTACACCTTC. The complete variable domain, with remaining parts taken from reference TRBV5-4 and TRBJ1-2, reads ETGVTQSPTHLIKTRGQQVTLRCSSQSGHNTVSWYQQALGQGPQFIFQYYREEENGRGNFPPRFSGLQFPNYSSELNVNALELDDSALYLCASRGNRGDYGYTFGSGTRLTVV.

The chain carries TRBV7-9 and TRBJ2-3; D is tentatively TRBD1 or TRBD2 (5 bases each). V shed 6 bases and J shed 1 base, with 11 bases lying between them. Germline CDR1 reads SEHNR; CDR2 reads FQNEAQ (reference sequence). This CDR3 is built from 14 residues. CDR3 DNA: TGTGCCAGCAGTGAGGGGTACGGCACAGATACGCAGTATTTT. This gives the protein CASSEGYGTDTQYF.

The chain carries TRBV29-1 and TRBJ2-7, with 8 nucleotides matching TRBD2. Germline V gives CDR1 SQVTM, CDR2 ANQGSEA. The CDR3 is made up of 13 amino acids. V shed 0 bases and J 2 bases; nucleotides not matched to a gene: 0. The chain's CDR3 is CSVEEAGAYEQYF. The CDR3 region has the DNA TGCAGCGTTGAAGAAGCGGGGGCCTACGAGCAGTACTTC.

The rearrangement links TRBV29-1 to TRBJ2-1; 9 bases are shared with TRBD2. The J segment lost 8 bases and the V segment lost 8 bases, leaving 10 bases of the junction unmatched. Germline V gives CDR1 SQVTM, CDR2 ANQGSEA. The CDR3 has 13 residues. DNA of the CDR3: TGCAGCTCGTATAGCGGGAGTGGGGATGAGCAGTTCTTC. It is translated as CSSYSGSGDEQFF.

This chain joins TRBV15 and TRBJ2-5; the D gene could be TRBD1 or TRBD2 (6 bases each). Between the trimmed V and J ends, which lost 4 bases and 3 bases, there was a span of 18 bases. CDR3 length: 16 amino acids. CDR1 and CDR2 (germline): LNHNV, YYDKDF (reference sequence). For the CDR3, the DNA is TGTGCCACCAGCAACCAGGTAGTGGGGGGCGAAGAGACCCAGTACTTC. Amino acid sequence: CATSNQVVGGEETQYF.

The chain recombines TRBV29-1 with TRBJ1-1; unclear D gene. This CDR3 has 11 amino acids. CDR1 and CDR2 (germline): SQVTM, ANQGSEA. As DNA, the CDR3 is TGCAGTGTGAGGAGCCCCTCTGAAGCTTTCTTT. Translating gives CSVRSPSEAFF. The whole variable domain, remainder taken from reference TRBV29-1 and TRBJ1-1, is SAVISQKPSRDICQRGTSLTIQCQVDSQVTMMFWYRQQPGQSLTLIATANQGSEATYESGFVIDKFPISRPNLTFSTLTVSNMSPEDSSIYLCSVRSPSEAFFGQGTRLTVV.

As regards this clone: At the DNA level, this CDR3 is encoded by other sequences in the same sample as well. The V gene is TRBV20-1, the J gene TRBJ2-3; D uncertain. This CDR3 has 11 amino acids. Germline lookup yields CDR1 DFQATT and CDR2 SNEGSKA (reference sequence). With 6 bases removed from V and 4 bases from J, the gap between germline ends came to 8 bases. Here the CDR3 DNA reads TGCAGTGCCCGGTGGGCAGATACGCAGTATTTT. Translated: CSARWADTQYF.

This clone was counted once. The CDR3 coding sequence is TGTGCCAGCAGTGGCCGGGTAGCGGGGCCGAGCACAGATACGCAGTATTTT. The encoded protein is CASSGRVAGPSTDTQYF. The chain has TRBV25-1 and TRBJ2-3, with 8 bases that match TRBD2. Looked up from germline, CDR1 is MGHDK and CDR2 is SYGVNS. The junction had 9 bases not matched to a gene; V was cut back by 4 bases and J by 0 bases. The CDR3 length is 17 residues.

This chain connects TRBV30 to TRBJ2-2, with 10 bases lining up with TRBD2. V gave up 4 bases and J gave up 5 bases; unmatched junction bases: 13. Per the germline V gene, CDR1 is GTSNPN and CDR2 is SVGIG (reference sequence). CDR3 size: 17 residues. The CDR3 spells CAWNSLSGRAQTGELFF. CDR3 sequence (DNA): TGTGCCTGGAACTCCTTAAGCGGGAGGGCACAGACCGGGGAGCTGTTTTTT. Supplemented by reference TRBV30 and TRBJ2-2, the full variable domain reads SQTIHQWPATLVQPVGSPLSLECTVEGTSNPNLYWYRQAAGRGLQLLFYSVGIGQISSEVPQNLSASRPQDRQFILSSKKLLLSDSGFYLCAWNSLSGRAQTGELFFGEGSRLTVL.

In its sample, this clone was seen a few times. V is TRBV29-1 and J is TRBJ2-7; D could derive from TRBD1 or TRBD2 (7 bases each). The germline V gene has CDR1 SQVTM and CDR2 ANQGSEA. This CDR3 comprises 15 residues. Trimming pared 3 bases from V and 0 bases from J, leaving 15 bases between. The CDR3 region is CSVDSQGGSSYEQYF. CDR3 DNA sequence: TGCAGCGTTGATAGTCAGGGGGGGAGCTCCTACGAGCAGTACTTC.

V usage is TRBV27 and J usage is TRBJ1-2, with a weak D call TRBD1 (6 bases). The V gene lost 6 bases and the J gene lost 6 bases, with 20 bases spanning the gap. The CDR3 sequence is 15 residues long. Germline CDR1 and CDR2: MNHEY and SMNVEV (reference sequence). CDR3 amino acids: CASSLAEGGVNGYTF. The CDR3, as DNA: TGTGCCAGCAGCCTAGCGGAGGGGGGAGTTAATGGCTACACCTTC.

J is TRBJ1-1 and V is TRBV30, with D perhaps matching TRBD1 (5 bases). V lost 4 bases and J lost 5, with 14 bases in between. The CDR3 covers 13 residues. Germline V lookup: CDR1 GTSNPN, CDR2 SVGIG (reference sequence). The CDR3 loop reads CAWNQGERTEAFF. The CDR3 bases are TGTGCCTGGAATCAGGGCGAGAGGACTGAAGCTTTCTTT.

As regards this clone: Mismatch with germline at one junction end may stem from a read error. CDR3 loop: CASSWYARPRLF. The CDR3 DNA sequence: TGTGCCAGCAGTTGGTATGCGCGCCCCCGGCTCTTC. This sequence joins TRBV28 and TRBJ2-1; D gene ambiguous. CDR1 and CDR2 from the germline V gene are MDHEN and SYDVKM. This CDR3 comprises 12 residues.

The rearrangement uses TRBV4-3 and TRBJ1-1; D unclear. CDR3 length equals 14 residues. Germline V gene data show CDR1 as LGHNA and CDR2 as YSLEER. Trimming shortened V by 3 bases and J by 2 bases, and 10 bases separated the two germline ends. CDR3 amino acids: CASSQSNKNTEAFF. In DNA, the CDR3 is TGCGCCAGCAGCCAGAGCAACAAAAACACTGAAGCTTTCTTT.

This clone has just one count. The chain has TRBV9 and TRBJ2-3; D is unclear. With 0 bases removed from V and 0 bases from J, the gap between germline ends came to 5 bases. CDR3 length: 14 amino acids. CDR1 is SGDLS, CDR2 YYNGEE, per germline. The CDR3 bases are TGTGCCAGCAGCGTAGCTACAAGCACAGATACGCAGTATTTT. It is translated as CASSVATSTDTQYF.

The chain couples TRBV23-1 to TRBJ2-7, with 11 bases aligning to TRBD2. TRBV23-1 is known as an ORF, though its function is uncertain. There are 18 residues in the CDR3. V shed 2 bases and J 0 bases; nucleotides not matched to a gene: 9. The CDR3 is CASSQTSTSGEISYEQYF. CDR3 sequence (DNA): TGCGCCAGCAGTCAAACGTCGACTAGCGGGGAAATCTCCTACGAGCAGTACTTC.

This chain uses TRBV5-4 with TRBJ2-3; maybe TRBD1 (5 bases). CDR3 length: 14 residues. V lost 4 bases, J lost 0 bases, and 9 bases lay in between. Germline values: CDR1 SGHNT, CDR2 YYREEE (reference sequence). The CDR3 protein is CASSPGQSTDTQYF. The CDR3 DNA reads as TGTGCCAGCAGCCCTGGACAAAGCACAGATACGCAGTATTTT.

This clone has only one observation. The rearrangement joins TRBV29-1 to TRBJ2-7, with D possibly being TRBD1 (6 bases). This CDR3 comprises 13 residues. CDR1 SQVTM and CDR2 ANQGSEA come from the germline V gene. V shed 7 bases and J shed 4 bases, with 17 bases lying between them. The CDR3 region is CSASQGILYEQYF. The CDR3 coding sequence is TGCAGCGCCTCTCAGGGGATCCTGTACGAGCAGTACTTC.

The V and J genes are TRBV2 and TRBJ2-1; tentative D call: TRBD2 (5 bases). The V gene lost 7 bases and the J gene lost 10 bases, with 20 bases spanning the gap. Germline CDR1 SNHLY, CDR2 FYNNEI. The CDR3 covers 14 residues. CDR3: CASNPQRLKREQFF. The CDR3 DNA is TGTGCCAGCAATCCCCAGCGGCTAAAGAGAGAGCAGTTCTTC.

V and J are TRBV6-1 and TRBJ2-1, with TRBD2 identical over 9 bases. V gave up 6 bases and J gave up 4 bases; unmatched junction bases: 4. Germline lookup yields CDR1 MNHNS and CDR2 SASEGT. This CDR3 spans 14 amino acids. Here the CDR3 DNA reads TGTGCCAGCAGACTAGCGGGCTCTTACAATGAGCAGTTCTTC. Translating gives CASRLAGSYNEQFF.

This clone showed up just a few times. The CDR3 is CASSIAEQTQYF. The DNA of the CDR3 is TGTGCCAGCAGTATAGCGGAGCAGACCCAGTACTTC. This chain links TRBV2 with TRBJ2-5; a weak D match, TRBD2 (6 bases). The CDR3 runs to 12 residues. Trimming stripped 5 bases from V and 6 bases from J, with 10 bases between. Germline CDR1 is SNHLY and CDR2 is FYNNEI.

DNA for the CDR3: TGTGCCATCAGCCCGAGTGAGACAGGTGGTCAGCCCCAGCATTTT. This codes for CAISPSETGGQPQHF. This chain joins TRBV10-3 and TRBJ1-5, with D possibly matching TRBD1 (6 bases). The CDR3 is 15 amino acids. Trimming left V 6 bases short and J 6 bases short, with 18 bases between. Germline V gives CDR1 ENHRY, CDR2 SYGVKD.

The chain recombines TRBV4-1 with TRBJ2-7; D ambiguous. CDR1 and CDR2 from the germline V gene are MGHRA and YSYEKL. Trimming removed 0 bases from V and 2 bases from J, with 8 bases in between. This CDR3 region has 14 residues. CDR3 sequence reads: CASSQDEPPYEQYF. Written as DNA, the CDR3 is TGCGCCAGCAGCCAAGATGAACCACCCTACGAGCAGTACTTC.

The rearrangement uses TRBV6-5 and TRBJ1-3; TRBD1 agrees at 7 bases. The germline CDR1 and CDR2 sequences are MNHEY and SVGAGI. This CDR3 region has 14 residues. The J segment lost 4 bases and the V segment lost 7 bases, leaving 7 bases of the junction unmatched. The CDR3 reads CASTKVGGGNTIYF. The CDR3 DNA reads TGTGCCAGCACCAAAGTAGGGGGCGGAAACACCATATATTTT.

The chain carries TRBV4-2 and TRBJ1-5; 9 nucleotides align to TRBD1. The CDR3 length is 16 residues. The V and J ends lost 1 base and 5 bases, in that order; junction bases with no gene match: 6. Germline V CDR1 and CDR2: LGHNA, YNFKEQ. This CDR3 reads CASSQVETGGYQPQHF. CDR3 nucleotide sequence: TGTGCCAGCAGCCAAGTCGAGACAGGGGGATATCAGCCCCAGCATTTT.